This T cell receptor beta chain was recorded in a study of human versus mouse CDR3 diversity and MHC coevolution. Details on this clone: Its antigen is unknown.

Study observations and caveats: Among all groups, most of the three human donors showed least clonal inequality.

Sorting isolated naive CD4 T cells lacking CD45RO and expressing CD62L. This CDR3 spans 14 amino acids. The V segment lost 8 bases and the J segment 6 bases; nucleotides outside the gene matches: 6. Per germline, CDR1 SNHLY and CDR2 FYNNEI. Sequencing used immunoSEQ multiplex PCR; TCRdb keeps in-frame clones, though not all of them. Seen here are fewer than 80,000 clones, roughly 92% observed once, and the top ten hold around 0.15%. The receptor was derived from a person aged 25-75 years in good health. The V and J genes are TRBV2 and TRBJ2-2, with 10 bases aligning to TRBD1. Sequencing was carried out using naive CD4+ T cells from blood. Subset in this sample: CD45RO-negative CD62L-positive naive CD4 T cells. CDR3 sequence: CASLRTGGAGELFF. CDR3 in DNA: TGTGCCAGCTTGAGGACAGGGGGTGCCGGGGAGCTGTTTTTT.